The following is a TCR beta chain sequence with its context. The assay was immunoSEQ multiplex PCR, and TCRdb's table has in-frame clones only and misses some. The sample has a few hundred thousand clones, around four fifths seen once. The data originate from a study of blood T cell repertoires in COVID-19. The germline V gene has CDR1 SQVTM and CDR2 ANQGSEA. CDR3 length: 15 amino acids. V shed 2 bases and J shed 3 bases, with 16 bases lying between them. The receptor was isolated from a woman older than 75 with active or convalescent COVID-19. What was sequenced was peripheral blood. The rearrangement links TRBV29-1 to TRBJ1-1; D ambiguous. CDR3 sequence (DNA): TGCAGCGTTGAAACCATACTTGGGGAGGACACTGAAGCTTTCTTT. Translation: CSVETILGEDTEAFF.